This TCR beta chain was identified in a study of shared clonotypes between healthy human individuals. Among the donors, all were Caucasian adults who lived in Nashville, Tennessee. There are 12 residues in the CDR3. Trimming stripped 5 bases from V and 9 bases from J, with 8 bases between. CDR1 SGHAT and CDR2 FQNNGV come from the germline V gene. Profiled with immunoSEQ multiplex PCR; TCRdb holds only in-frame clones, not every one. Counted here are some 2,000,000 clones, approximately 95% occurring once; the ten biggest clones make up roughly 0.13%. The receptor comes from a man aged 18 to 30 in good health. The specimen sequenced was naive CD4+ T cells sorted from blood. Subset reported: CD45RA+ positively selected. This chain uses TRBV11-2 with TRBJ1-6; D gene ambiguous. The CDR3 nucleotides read TGTGCCAGCAGCCCCATAACTTCACCCCTCCACTTT. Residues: CASSPITSPLHF.